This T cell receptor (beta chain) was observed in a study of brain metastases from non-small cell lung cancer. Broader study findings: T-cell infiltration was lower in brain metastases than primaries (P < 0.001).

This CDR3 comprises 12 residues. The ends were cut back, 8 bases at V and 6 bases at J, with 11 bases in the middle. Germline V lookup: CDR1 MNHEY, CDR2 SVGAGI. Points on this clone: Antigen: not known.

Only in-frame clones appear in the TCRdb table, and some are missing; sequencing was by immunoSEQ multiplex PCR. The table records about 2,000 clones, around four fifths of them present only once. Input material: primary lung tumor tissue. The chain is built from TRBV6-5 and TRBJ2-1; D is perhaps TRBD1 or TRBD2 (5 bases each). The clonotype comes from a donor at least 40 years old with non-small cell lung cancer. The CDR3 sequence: CASRTGANEQFF. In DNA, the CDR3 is TGTGCCAGCCGGACTGGGGCCAATGAGCAGTTCTTC.